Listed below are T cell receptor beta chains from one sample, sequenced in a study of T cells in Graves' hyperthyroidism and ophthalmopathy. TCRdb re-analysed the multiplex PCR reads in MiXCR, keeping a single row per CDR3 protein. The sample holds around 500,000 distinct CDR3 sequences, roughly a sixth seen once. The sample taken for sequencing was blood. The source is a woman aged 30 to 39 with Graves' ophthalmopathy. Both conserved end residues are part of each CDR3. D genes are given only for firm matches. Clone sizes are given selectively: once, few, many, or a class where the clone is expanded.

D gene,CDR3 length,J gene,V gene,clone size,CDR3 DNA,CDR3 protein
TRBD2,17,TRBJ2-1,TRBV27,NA,TGTGCCAGCAGTTACCGACTAGCGGGAGTTGCCTACAATGAGCAGTTCTTC,CASSYRLAGVAYNEQFF
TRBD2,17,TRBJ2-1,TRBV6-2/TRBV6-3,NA,TGTGCCAGCAGTCTCAGGACTAGCGGGAGCTCCTACAATGAGCAGTTCTTC,CASSLRTSGSSYNEQFF
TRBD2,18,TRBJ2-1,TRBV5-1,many,TGCGCCAGCAGCCCAGGGACTAGCGGGAGGGCCTCCTACAATGAGCAGTTCTTC,CASSPGTSGRASYNEQFF
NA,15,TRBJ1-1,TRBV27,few,TGTGCCAGCAGTTTGGCGGGGAGTCAGGGAACTGAAGCTTTCTTT,CASSLAGSQGTEAFF
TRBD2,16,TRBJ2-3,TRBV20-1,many,TGCAGTGCTACCTGGCTAGCGGGAGGACGAACAGATACGCAGTATTTT,CSATWLAGGRTDTQYF
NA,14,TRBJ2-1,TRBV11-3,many,TGTGCCAGCAGCTTAGGTCAGGTGGGGGATGAGCAGTTCTTC,CASSLGQVGDEQFF
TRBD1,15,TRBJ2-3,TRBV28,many,TGTGCCAGCAGACCCGGGACAGACTTCACAGATACGCAGTATTTT,CASRPGTDFTDTQYF
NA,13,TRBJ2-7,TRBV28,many,TGTGCCAGCAGTTCCCGACAGAACCACGAGCAGTACTTC,CASSSRQNHEQYF
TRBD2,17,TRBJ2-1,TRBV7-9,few,TGTGCCAGCAGCTTAGCCGGACTAGCGGGAGGGCCGAATGAGCAGTTCTTC,CASSLAGLAGGPNEQFF
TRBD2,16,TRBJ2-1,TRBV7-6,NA,TGTGCCAGCAGCTTAGGGGCTAGCGGGGGATACAATGAGCAGTTCTTC,CASSLGASGGYNEQFF
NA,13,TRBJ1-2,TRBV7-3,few,TGTGCCAGCAGCTTATGGTTGTTCTATGGCTACACCTTC,CASSLWLFYGYTF
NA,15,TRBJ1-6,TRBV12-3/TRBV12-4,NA,TGTGCCAGCCGTGAGGGGAGCTCCTATAATTCACCCCTCCACTTT,CASREGSSYNSPLHF